These 28 T cell receptor beta chains originate from one sample sequenced in a study of T cell repertoires in cytomegalovirus infection. In TCRdb, the reads were re-called with MiXCR into one record per CDR3 protein. This sample yields some 300,000 distinct CDR3 sequences, of which 15% to 20% are seen a single time; around 12% belongs to the top ten. Sequences were obtained from PBMCs. The receptors were sampled from a human donor in good health (CMV status not recorded). Some clones in this sample may be carry-over from other donors' samples.

CDR3: CSVLRVLNTEAFF. In DNA, the CDR3 is TGCAGCGTTCTACGAGTACTAAACACTGAAGCTTTCTTT. The chain combines TRBV29-1 with TRBJ1-1, with no clear D. The CDR3 has 13 amino acids. Germline V lookup: CDR1 SQVTM, CDR2 ANQGSEA. V was cut by 5 bases and J by 2 bases, with 12 bases left in between.

This clonotype was seen at least ten times. V gene TRBV12-5 combines with J gene TRBJ1-3; tentatively, D is TRBD1 (6 bases). Trimming shortened V by 5 bases and J by 0 bases, and 17 bases separated the two germline ends. The CDR3 contains 17 residues. In germline, CDR1 is LGHNT, CDR2 FRNRAP. The CDR3 is CASGPESRQDSGNTIYF. CDR3 in DNA: TGTGCTAGTGGTCCCGAAAGCCGACAGGACTCTGGAAACACCATATATTTT.

The chain links TRBV5-4 to TRBJ1-3; D is unclear. The CDR3 is 16 residues long. Per germline, CDR1 SGHNT and CDR2 YYREEE (reference sequence). The V end was cut by 0 bases, the J end by 0 bases, with 10 bases between. The CDR3 DNA reads as TGTGCCAGCAGCTTGGTCGGACGTAGCTCTGGAAACACCATATATTTT. Encoded protein: CASSLVGRSSGNTIYF.

This clonotype was counted at least ten times. The J gene is TRBJ1-6, the V gene TRBV7-2; D not certain. V was shortened by 2 bases and J by 7 bases, with 9 bases between the two germline ends. This CDR3 is built from 14 residues. The V gene's germline CDR1 is SGHTA and CDR2 FQGNSA. The CDR3 reads CASSLMDGNSPLHF. The CDR3 bases are TGTGCCAGCAGCTTAATGGACGGAAATTCACCCCTCCACTTT.

Here the CDR3 DNA reads TGCGCCAGCAGCCAAGCTCCGGGTAGCTCCTACGAGCAGTACTTC. Translation gives CASSQAPGSSYEQYF. The J gene is TRBJ2-7, the V gene TRBV4-1; D gene unclear. The CDR3 sequence is 15 residues long. From germline, CDR1 is MGHRA and CDR2 YSYEKL. V shed 1 base and J shed 0 bases, with 10 bases lying between them.

There are many counts of this clonotype. The gene calls are TRBV28 and TRBJ2-2, with 8 bases that match TRBD2. The CDR3 is 18 amino acids. V shed 6 bases and J 4 bases; nucleotides not matched to a gene: 16. Germline CDR1 is MDHEN and CDR2 is SYDVKM. CDR3 loop: CASSTPVPNSGGTGELFF. The DNA for the CDR3 is TGTGCCAGCAGCACACCGGTCCCCAACAGCGGGGGCACCGGGGAGCTGTTTTTT.

CDR3 residues: CSAGPGAYEQYF. The CDR3 coding sequence is TGCAGTGCCGGGCCTGGGGCTTACGAGCAGTACTTC. V usage is TRBV20-1 and J usage is TRBJ2-7, with a weak D call TRBD1 (5 bases). This CDR3 spans 12 amino acids. V lost 6 bases, J lost 4 bases, and 13 bases lay in between. Germline V CDR1 and CDR2: DFQATT, SNEGSKA (reference sequence).

The rearrangement links TRBV12-3 or TRBV12-4 to TRBJ2-3, with TRBD2 identical over 11 bases. This CDR3 region has 17 residues. V dropped 5 bases and J dropped 3; count of bases not matched to a gene: 10. The CDR3 is CASSLTSGDISTDTQYF. CDR3 nucleotide sequence: TGTGCCAGCAGTCTGACTAGCGGGGACATCAGTACAGATACGCAGTATTTT.

The chain recombines TRBV4-1 with TRBJ1-2, with 7 bases fitting TRBD1. The CDR3 is made up of 15 amino acids. V shed 3 bases, J shed 2 bases, and the junction held 6 bases outside the gene matches. CDR1 is MGHRA and CDR2 is YSYEKL in the germline V gene. The chain's CDR3 is CASSHGMTGNYGYTF. CDR3 nucleotides: TGCGCCAGCAGCCATGGAATGACAGGGAACTATGGCTACACCTTC.

J is TRBJ1-6 and V is TRBV18; D not resolved. The V and J ends lost 4 bases and 6 bases respectively, with 16 bases between them. Looked up from germline, CDR1 is KGHSH and CDR2 is LQKENI. The CDR3 totals 16 residues. CDR3 DNA sequence: TGTGCCAGCTCACGGGATTTTCGGGATACTAATTCACCCCTCCACTTT. Protein sequence: CASSRDFRDTNSPLHF.

This clonotype showed up just a few times. V gene TRBV6-2 or TRBV6-3 combines with J gene TRBJ2-1; D possibly uses TRBD1 or TRBD2 (5 bases each). Germline CDR1 reads MNHEY; CDR2 reads SVGEGT. V was cut by 2 bases and J by 0 bases, with 17 bases left in between. The CDR3 spans 18 residues. Here the CDR3 DNA reads TGTGCCAGCAGTTACCGCCCCGGACAAGGGAGCTCCTACAATGAGCAGTTCTTC. Encoded protein: CASSYRPGQGSSYNEQFF.

The sample holds many counts of this clonotype. V is TRBV6-1 and J is TRBJ2-7; D tentatively fits TRBD1 or TRBD2 (5 bases each). The CDR3 contains 13 residues. The V end was cut by 6 bases, the J end by 3 bases, with 12 bases between. The germline V gene has CDR1 MNHNS and CDR2 SASEGT. The CDR3 DNA follows: TGTGCCAGCAGATGGGGACGAGTCTACGAGCAGTACTTC. Protein product: CASRWGRVYEQYF.

Many counts were recorded for this clonotype. The chain employs TRBV6-5 and TRBJ2-7; unclear D gene. Germline CDR1 MNHEY, CDR2 SVGAGI. V dropped 0 bases and J dropped 0 bases, with 6 bases sitting between them. The CDR3 contains 14 residues. DNA of the CDR3: TGTGCCAGCAGTTACTCACCAGGCTCCTACGAGCAGTACTTC. Translation: CASSYSPGSYEQYF.

This clonotype was seen ten or more times. This chain connects TRBV4-2 to TRBJ1-4; D gene uncertain. Germline lookup yields CDR1 LGHNA and CDR2 YNFKEQ. The V and J ends lost 1 base and 0 bases respectively, with 9 bases between them. The CDR3 has 16 amino acids. CDR3 coding DNA: TGTGCCAGCAGCCAAGCCCCACAATCAACTAATGAAAAACTGTTTTTT. Its translation is CASSQAPQSTNEKLFF.

The CDR3 sequence: CASSRDSLKGYGYTF. DNA of the CDR3: TGTGCCAGCAGTCGAGACAGCCTTAAAGGGTATGGCTACACCTTC. The chain couples TRBV6-2 or TRBV6-3 to TRBJ1-2, with D maybe TRBD1 (5 bases). This CDR3 has 15 residues. The V and J ends lost 5 bases and 5 bases respectively, with 18 bases between them. The germline V gene encodes CDR1 MNHEY and CDR2 SVGEGT.

This clonotype showed up just a few times. The chain combines TRBV7-9 with TRBJ1-3; D gene ambiguous. Deletions cut 3 bases from V and 3 bases from J, with 6 bases between. Germline CDR1 is SEHNR and CDR2 is FQNEAQ (reference sequence). The CDR3 extends over 13 amino acids. DNA for the CDR3: TGTGCCAGCAGCTTGGGCTTTGGAAACACCATATATTTT. Encoded protein: CASSLGFGNTIYF.

This clonotype was seen a few times. This chain uses TRBV4-2 with TRBJ2-7, with D tentatively TRBD2 (6 bases). The CDR3 spans 15 residues. The germline gives CDR1 LGHNA, CDR2 YNFKEQ. The ends were cut back, 0 bases at V and 2 bases at J, with 11 bases in the middle. DNA of the CDR3: TGTGCCAGCAGCCAAGAAACGGGGGTCACCTACGAGCAGTACTTC. Translated, it gives CASSQETGVTYEQYF.

The table lists this clonotype with a few counts. This chain's CDR3 is CASGPLNPPGANVLTF. The CDR3 DNA sequence: TGTGCTAGTGGTCCTCTTAACCCTCCTGGGGCCAACGTCCTGACTTTC. This chain uses TRBV12-5 with TRBJ2-6; D remains unclear. In germline, CDR1 is LGHNT, CDR2 FRNRAP. The CDR3 covers 16 residues. V was shortened by 5 bases and J by 2 bases, with 13 bases between the two germline ends.

This clonotype was detected ten times or more. This chain links TRBV6-1 with TRBJ2-2; unclear D gene. This CDR3 comprises 13 residues. Germline-derived CDR1 and CDR2 are MNHNS and SASEGT. The ends were cut back, 0 bases at V and 3 bases at J, with 2 bases in the middle. DNA of the CDR3: TGTGCCAGCAGTGAAGCCGACACCGGGGAGCTGTTTTTT. It codes for CASSEADTGELFF.

This clonotype has a count of ten or more. The genes are TRBV6-6 and TRBJ1-5; D remains unclear. This CDR3 is 14 amino acids long. The ends were cut back, 5 bases at V and 0 bases at J, with 8 bases in the middle. Germline V gene lookup returns CDR1 MNHNY and CDR2 SVGAGI (reference sequence). DNA for the CDR3: TGTGCCAGCAGTCCCGATGTTAGCAATCAGCCCCAGCATTTT. It codes for CASSPDVSNQPQHF.

The sample holds a few counts of this clonotype. This chain connects TRBV6-2 or TRBV6-3 to TRBJ2-7, with 11 bases aligning to TRBD1. V dropped 6 bases and J dropped 2; count of bases not matched to a gene: 6. The CDR3 contains 15 residues. Germline lookup yields CDR1 MNHEY and CDR2 SVGEGT. DNA of the CDR3: TGTGCCAGCAGACCCGGGACAGGGGGTGCCTACGAGCAGTACTTC. Translation: CASRPGTGGAYEQYF.

This clonotype has just a few counts. The rearrangement joins TRBV9 to TRBJ2-5; 8 bases map to TRBD2. V shed 4 bases, J shed 3 bases, and the junction held 5 bases outside the gene matches. CDR3 length: 14 residues. Germline V gene sequence: CDR1 SGDLS, CDR2 YYNGEE. The CDR3 DNA reads TGTGCCAGCAGCTTGGGGACTAGAGAAGAGACCCAGTACTTC. Its translation: CASSLGTREETQYF.

This clonotype has a count of ten or more. This rearrangement joins TRBV5-1 to TRBJ2-5, with no clear D. The CDR3 contains 15 residues. Trimming removed 3 bases at V and 2 bases at J, with 14 bases between. Germline lookup yields CDR1 SGHRS and CDR2 YFSETQ. The CDR3 DNA sequence: TGCGCCAGCAGCTGGTCTACAGACGCACAAGAGACCCAGTACTTC. Translated: CASSWSTDAQETQYF.

This clonotype has just a few counts. The rearrangement links TRBV12-3 or TRBV12-4 to TRBJ2-5, with D possibly TRBD2 on 7 matching bases. The CDR3 spans 15 residues. The V and J ends lost 5 bases and 0 bases respectively, with 13 bases between them. In DNA, the CDR3 is TGTGCCAGCAGTAGCGGGACACCTTACCAAGAGACCCAGTACTTC. This gives the protein CASSSGTPYQETQYF.

The rearrangement links TRBV2 to TRBJ2-7; D possibly uses TRBD1 or TRBD2 (5 bases each). Trimming took off 4 bases at V and 3 bases at J, with 10 bases between the two ends. CDR1 and CDR2 (germline): SNHLY, FYNNEI. The CDR3 covers 13 residues. CDR3 DNA: TGTGCCAGCAGTGGCCGGGACCGCTACGAGCAGTACTTC. This codes for CASSGRDRYEQYF.

This chain links TRBV12-3 or TRBV12-4 with TRBJ1-5; D unclear. CDR3 length: 14 residues. V gave up 5 bases and J gave up 4 bases, with 12 bases separating them. The CDR3 coding sequence is TGTGCCAGCAGTGTAGGGTCCTCAAATCAGCCCCAGCATTTT. Its protein is CASSVGSSNQPQHF.

The V and J genes are TRBV9 and TRBJ2-5; 10 positions agree with TRBD2. The CDR3 runs to 17 residues. With V trimmed by 3 bases and J by 4 bases, 12 bases remained unmatched. CDR1 is SGDLS and CDR2 is YYNGEE in the germline V gene. For the CDR3, the DNA is TGTGCCAGCAGCGCAAACCTTTGGACTAGCGGTGGAGAGACCCAGTACTTC. Translated, it gives CASSANLWTSGGETQYF.

The chain combines TRBV20-1 with TRBJ1-5, with D tentatively TRBD1 (5 bases). Per the germline V gene, CDR1 is DFQATT and CDR2 is SNEGSKA (reference sequence). The V end lost 5 bases, the J end lost 9 bases, and 20 bases lay between the germline ends. The CDR3 covers 14 residues. The CDR3 DNA reads TGCAGTGCTCCTACTGAGGGGTCTGGAGGGCCCCAGCATTTT. It is translated as CSAPTEGSGGPQHF.